This T cell receptor beta chain originates from a study of CD8 T cells in Susac syndrome. Random hexamers primed reverse transcription of about 0.5 to 1 ug RNA. TCRdb processed the immunoSEQ multiplex PCR reads anew with MiXCR; each CDR3 protein has one entry. The sample has roughly 120,000 distinct CDR3 sequences; roughly 94% are singletons. Germline V gene sequence: CDR1 GTSNPN, CDR2 SVGIG (reference sequence). V was trimmed by 1 base and J by 1 base, leaving 20 bases between them. This CDR3 comprises 18 residues. The V and J genes are TRBV30 and TRBJ2-1; TRBD2 might be the D (7 bases). The receptor comes from a human donor with multiple sclerosis. The sample consisted of CD4+ T cells from PBMCs. The CDR3 reads CAWSGGGQGLGSYNEQFF. CDR3 sequence (DNA): TGTGCCTGGAGTGGCGGGGGACAAGGGTTGGGGTCCTACAATGAGCAGTTCTTC.